A selection of T cell receptor beta chains follows, all from one sample in a study of cytomegalovirus exposure and HLA in healthy donors. Libraries were prepared by immunoSEQ multiplex PCR; TCRdb keeps only in-frame clonotypes and omits some of them. Of approximately 220,000 clones in the sample, 75% to 80% are singletons; the top ten hold 1.5% to 2%. The material sequenced was PBMCs. The receptors here all came from a male donor in good health and CMV-seronegative. Each CDR3 is given with its conserved first and last residue. The D gene is left open where the match is weak. For some rows the clone size is stated as once, few or many, or as a class when expanded; others skip it.

j_call v_call clone_size d_call cdr3_aa cdr3_nt
TRBJ1-4 TRBV5-1 NA TRBD1 CASSLGGTGNEKLFF TGCGCCAGCAGCTTGGGTGGGACAGGGAATGAAAAACTGTTTTTT
TRBJ1-1 TRBV28 NA NA CASSFDRNTEAFF TGTGCCAGCAGTTTCGATAGGAACACTGAAGCTTTCTTT
TRBJ2-5 TRBV29-1 NA NA CSVEGGGETQYF TGCAGCGTTGAAGGTGGCGGAGAGACCCAGTACTTC
TRBJ2-1 TRBV4-1 NA TRBD1 CASSQDEGQGYEQFF TGCGCCAGCAGCCAAGACGAGGGACAGGGCTATGAGCAGTTCTTC
TRBJ1-4 TRBV15 NA NA CATTLWLNEKLFF TGTGCCACCACCCTGTGGCTTAATGAAAAACTGTTTTTT
TRBJ1-4 TRBV7-2 NA TRBD1 CASSFRQGNNEKLFF TGTGCCAGCAGCTTTCGACAGGGAAACAATGAAAAACTGTTTTTT
TRBJ2-3 TRBV28 NA TRBD1 CASSSPGQSSTDTQYF TGTGCCAGCAGTTCCCCGGGACAGTCCAGCACAGATACGCAGTATTTT
TRBJ2-5 TRBV4-3 NA NA CASSNLGGLETQYF TGCGCCAGCAGCAACCTCGGGGGGCTGGAGACCCAGTACTTC
TRBJ1-2 TRBV4-1 NA NA CASSQDIETVNYGYTF TGCGCCAGCAGCCAAGATATCGAGACAGTTAACTATGGCTACACCTTC
TRBJ2-7 TRBV5-1 NA NA CASSLDGQGWDEQYF TGCGCCAGCAGCTTGGATGGTCAGGGATGGGATGAGCAGTACTTC
TRBJ2-3 TRBV21-1 NA NA CASSKDTAGGPELCTDTQYF TGTGCCAGCAGCAAAGATACAGCGGGGGGACCGGAATTATGCACAGATACGCAGTATTTT
TRBJ1-1 TRBV28 once TRBD1 CASSSTGGTEAFF TGTGCCAGCAGTTCGACAGGGGGCACTGAAGCTTTCTTT
TRBJ2-3 TRBV9 NA NA CASSVGGDTQYF TGTGCCAGCAGCGTAGGCGGAGATACGCAGTATTTT
TRBJ2-3 TRBV19 NA TRBD2 CASSSFSGVSTDTQYF TGTGCCAGTAGTTCCTTTAGCGGGGTGAGCACAGATACGCAGTATTTT
TRBJ2-3 TRBV4-2 NA TRBD2 CASSQHRTSSQWGQYF TGTGCCAGCAGCCAACATAGGACTAGCTCTCAATGGGGGCAGTATTTT
TRBJ2-5 TRBV9 NA TRBD1 CASSAVPGQTYETQYF TGTGCCAGCAGCGCCGTTCCGGGACAGACGTATGAGACCCAGTACTTC
TRBJ2-1 TRBV5-6 NA TRBD1 CASSLGTGGVVWRINEQFF TGTGCCAGCAGCTTGGGAACAGGGGGTGTCGTATGGCGTATCAATGAGCAGTTCTTC
TRBJ2-1 TRBV29-1 NA TRBD1 CSVEGSDRGLYNEQFF TGCAGCGTCGAGGGATCGGACAGGGGACTTTACAATGAGCAGTTCTTC
TRBJ1-1 TRBV6-5 once NA CASSYRGSVDTEAFF TGTGCCAGCAGTTACAGGGGTTCGGTTGACACTGAAGCTTTCTTT
TRBJ2-7 TRBV10-3 NA NA CAISPSDEQYF TGTGCCATCAGTCCCTCGGACGAGCAGTACTTC
TRBJ2-7 TRBV19 NA TRBD1 CASSVPGQGLNEQYF TGTGCCAGTAGTGTACCGGGACAGGGCTTGAACGAGCAGTACTTC
TRBJ1-1 TRBV11-2 NA NA CASSLIGGRNTEAFF TGTGCCAGCAGCTTAATCGGGGGTCGTAACACTGAAGCTTTCTTT
TRBJ2-5 TRBV7-2 NA NA CASSPSTAQETQYF TGTGCCAGCAGCCCCTCTACTGCCCAAGAGACCCAGTACTTC
TRBJ2-7 TRBV28 once TRBD2 CASSQNRLRDYFNEQYF TGTGCCAGCAGTCAAAATCGCCTCCGGGACTACTTCAACGAGCAGTACTTC
TRBJ2-6 TRBV19 once NA CASSDRAPEGSGANVLTF TGTGCCAGTAGTGACCGGGCCCCAGAGGGCTCTGGGGCCAACGTCCTGACTTTC
TRBJ2-7 TRBV28 NA NA CASSPPLQGAPGEQYF TGTGCCAGCAGTCCACCGTTACAGGGAGCTCCGGGCGAGCAGTACTTC
TRBJ2-7 TRBV2 NA TRBD2 CASSGGPSGGPGEQYF TGTGCCAGCAGTGGCGGGCCTAGCGGGGGGCCGGGGGAGCAGTACTTC
TRBJ1-1 TRBV19 NA NA CASSITQGTEAFF TGTGCCAGTAGTATCACCCAGGGAACTGAAGCTTTCTTT